Each of the 12 T cell receptor beta chains below was sequenced from the same sample in a study of cytomegalovirus exposure and HLA in healthy donors. PCR used 60 Vbeta primers and 13 Jbeta primers. TCRdb's copy holds only in-frame clones and misses some; the assay was immunoSEQ multiplex PCR. The table includes 200,000 to 250,000 clones, around 73% detected once. Sample: PBMCs. The receptor source for this set is a male donor in good health and CMV-seronegative.

The genes are TRBV28 and TRBJ2-1; possible D gene TRBD1, 6 bases. CDR1 MDHEN and CDR2 SYDVKM come from the germline V gene. V lost 6 bases, J lost 5 bases, and 23 bases lay in between. This CDR3 contains 17 residues. As DNA, the CDR3 is TGTGCCAGCAGGGGCGGACAGCCGATTACCCGAAACAATGAGCAGTTCTTC. This translates into CASRGGQPITRNNEQFF. The full variable domain, in which reference TRBV28 and TRBJ2-1 provide the parts outside the CDR3, is DVKVTQSSRYLVKRTGEKVFLECVQDMDHENMFWYRQDPGLGLRLIYFSYDVKMKEKGDIPEGYSVSREKKERFSLILESASTNQTSMYLCASRGGQPITRNNEQFFGPGTRLTVL.

The gene calls are TRBV5-4 and TRBJ2-5; 7 bases match TRBD1. The DNA end is more similar to TRBJ2-7, so the J call may be wrong. CDR3 length: 12 residues. Germline V gene lookup returns CDR1 SGHNT and CDR2 YYREEE (reference sequence). The CDR3 loop reads CASSWDSYEQYF. CDR3 sequence (DNA): TGTGCCAGCAGTTGGGACAGCTACGAGCAGTACTTC.

This chain uses TRBV27 with TRBJ2-7, with D unresolved. Trimming cost V 6 bases and J 7 bases, with 22 bases left between them. CDR3 length equals 15 residues. In germline, CDR1 is MNHEY, CDR2 SMNVEV (reference sequence). The CDR3 reads CASSFHRPDSREQYF. The CDR3 DNA reads TGTGCCAGCAGCTTCCATCGCCCCGATTCCAGGGAGCAGTACTTC.

This clone is a singleton in its sample. J is TRBJ2-1 and V is TRBV9; 10 bases line up with TRBD2. The V and J ends lost 0 bases and 9 bases, in that order; junction bases with no gene match: 6. This CDR3 contains 15 residues. Germline lookup yields CDR1 SGDLS and CDR2 YYNGEE. The CDR3 sequence is CASSVVAGGKVEQFF. The DNA of the CDR3 is TGTGCCAGCAGCGTAGTAGCGGGAGGAAAAGTTGAGCAGTTCTTC. Using reference TRBV9 and TRBJ2-1 for the parts outside the CDR3, the full variable domain is DSGVTQTPKHLITATGQRVTLRCSPRSGDLSVYWYQQSLDQGLQFLIQYYNGEERAKGNILERFSAQQFPDLHSELNLSSLELGDSALYFCASSVVAGGKVEQFFGPGTRLTVL.

V is TRBV5-6 and J is TRBJ1-5; D remains unclear. Trimming shortened V by 5 bases and J by 2 bases, and 11 bases separated the two germline ends. The CDR3 is 14 amino acids. In germline, CDR1 is SGHDT, CDR2 YYEEEE. CDR3 bases: TGTGCCAGCAGTTTCTTGGGAGGCAATCAGCCCCAGCATTTT. It encodes CASSFLGGNQPQHF.

The chain carries TRBV6-1 and TRBJ1-2; D remains unclear. Trimming pared 4 bases from V and 1 base from J, leaving 7 bases between. The CDR3 is made up of 13 amino acids. Per the germline V gene, CDR1 is MNHNS and CDR2 is SASEGT. In DNA, the CDR3 is TGTGCCAGCAGTGTAGCTATTAACTATGGCTACACCTTC. This translates into CASSVAINYGYTF.

The chain employs TRBV18 and TRBJ2-3; 8 nucleotides line up with TRBD2. CDR1 KGHSH and CDR2 LQKENI come from the germline V gene. The junction had 8 bases not matched to a gene; V was cut back by 3 bases and J by 0 bases. The CDR3 is 17 residues long. In DNA, the CDR3 is TGTGCCAGCTCACCCGACCCGACTAGCGTGAGCACAGATACGCAGTATTTT. Residues: CASSPDPTSVSTDTQYF.

This clone has only a few counts. This likely came from a read error, as a far larger clone is one base away. J is TRBJ2-7 and V is TRBV7-9, with no clear D. Germline V gives CDR1 SEHNR, CDR2 FQNEAQ (reference sequence). The CDR3 extends over 13 amino acids. The CDR3 loop reads CSSSQVVENEQYF. As DNA, the CDR3 is TGTTCCAGCAGCCAAGTTGTCGAGAACGAGCAGTACTTC. The full variable domain, its missing parts supplied by reference TRBV7-9 and TRBJ2-7, is DTGVSQNPRHKITKRGQNVTFRCDPISEHNRLYWYRQTLGQGPEFLTYFQNEAQLEKSRLLSDRFSAERPKGSFSTLEIQRTEQGDSAMYLCSSSQVVENEQYFGPGTRLTVT.

This chain uses TRBV14 with TRBJ1-1; D unresolved. V was pared by 0 bases and J by 2 bases, with 4 bases between. The germline V gene has CDR1 SGHDN and CDR2 FVKESK. This CDR3 comprises 13 residues. CDR3 sequence: CASSQDSNTEAFF. CDR3 DNA: TGTGCCAGCAGCCAAGACAGTAACACTGAAGCTTTCTTT.

V gene TRBV2 combines with J gene TRBJ2-3, with TRBD2 identical over 9 bases. The germline V gene encodes CDR1 SNHLY and CDR2 FYNNEI. The CDR3 loop spans 15 amino acids. The V and J ends lost 9 bases and 2 bases, in that order; junction bases with no gene match: 9. The CDR3 protein is CARALTSGTTDTQYF. In DNA form, the CDR3 reads TGTGCCAGGGCCCTGACTAGCGGAACCACAGATACGCAGTATTTT.

The rearrangement uses TRBV30 and TRBJ2-5, with D possibly being TRBD2 (5 bases). The J call could be wrong; TRBJ2-7 is a better fit for the DNA end. CDR1 and CDR2 from the germline V gene are GTSNPN and SVGIG (reference sequence). The CDR3 contains 11 residues. CDR3 residues: CAWSGTYEQYF. In DNA form, the CDR3 reads TGTGCCTGGAGTGGGACTTACGAGCAGTACTTC.

The chain has TRBV25-1 and TRBJ2-2, with 10 bases fitting TRBD1. The germline V gene encodes CDR1 MGHDK and CDR2 SYGVNS. There are 13 residues in the CDR3. With V trimmed by 6 bases and J by 6 bases, 1 base remained unmatched. Written as DNA, the CDR3 is TGTGCCAGCAGCGGGACAGGGGCCGGGGAGCTGTTTTTT. Its protein product is CASSGTGAGELFF.